This T cell receptor beta chain came from a study of blood T cells in healthy people across ages (dated by TCRdb to between 2015 and 2016). Regarding the study in general: In model experiments, roughly one uniquely barcoded TCR beta cDNA molecule per two T cells was captured by template switching. The study measured age-related changes in TCR beta repertoire diversity using deep sequencing normalized with unique cDNA molecular identifiers. Four age groups were formed from the donors: young (average 16 years), middle-aged (approximately 39), aged (roughly 59) and long-lived (approximately 78). To avoid experimental bias, donors of different ages were spread randomly across the sequencing lanes. For two donors (one aged 18 to 30 and one aged 80 or older), the study analyzed two additional independent replicas of 1 million unique cDNA reads from the same blood draw. Points the paper makes about the study in general: Donor CMV infection status was unknown, potentially confounding age-related changes in expanded clonotypes. A strong correlation was found between observed TCR beta diversity and the percentage of naive T cells measured by flow cytometry. Since profiling was done on bulk unsorted PBMCs, naive and antigen-experienced compartments could not be conclusively compared. Compared with the aged group, the long-lived group had more naive CD4+ T cells, fewer expanded clones and increased TCR diversity, suggesting age selection. As age increased, observed TCR beta diversity per million T cells dropped in a roughly linear way, and a significant reduction was already evident by age roughly 36. Total diversity estimates from one million sequenced T cells were considered lower bounds and underestimates.

The donors were 40 or so Caucasian individuals from Russia, aged roughly 6 to 90 years, who were systemically healthy. Approximately 9.3 milliliters of peripheral blood were collected from each donor into EDTA-treated Vacutainer tubes. PBMCs were isolated by Ficoll-Paque density-gradient centrifugation, with at least 6 million obtained per sample. Total RNA, at least 6 micrograms per sample, was extracted from PBMCs with Trizol reagent. For every donor, an aliquot of PBMCs went through flow cytometry to measure the percentages of naive CD45RAhigh/CD27high T cells. Including the terminal cysteine and phenylalanine, the CDR3 comprises 14 residues. Only the CDR3 region is kept as DNA, spanning 42 bases read in frame from base 1. V gives up 0 bases and J gives up 3 bases, and the segment between their germline ends measures 12 bases. Sequences DFQATT (CDR1) and SNEGSKA (CDR2) are obtained from the germline V gene (reference sequence).

This clonotype was detected only a few times. The antigen it recognizes is unknown. No qualities accompany the bases; no much larger clone lies one base away. Library creation used 5' RACE. Instrument on record: Illumina HiSeq 2500. A second PCR of roughly 7 to 11 cycles was performed with a sample-barcoded 5' primer and a J-beta primer mix. Each TCR beta cDNA molecule received a unique molecular identifier from a template-switch 5' adaptor carrying 12 random nucleotides. Each sample yielded at least 2.5 million CDR3-containing paired-end reads. The Mint cDNA synthesis kit, primed by a TRBC-specific oligonucleotide, was used to synthesize first-strand cDNA from all RNA. All cDNA was treated with uracil-DNA glycosylase and then went through a first 18-cycle PCR with the universal primers M1SS and BC2_uni_R. Regarding the original processing steps: Each sample was normalized by randomly selecting 1 million high-quality reads, each carrying a distinct molecular identifier. Instead of being binned into consensus sequences, reads that shared molecular identifiers were thrown out. CDR3 identification, clonotype clustering and error correction used MiTCR with a Q25 quality threshold and the strictest error-elimination algorithm. A nonparametric unseen species model with Euler transformation was used to estimate a lower bound on total TCR beta diversity. The raw public data were reprocessed by TCRdb itself: fastp quality trimming at Q25, MiXCR clonotype calling, in-frame beta chains only. Rows are unified per CDR3 protein, each entry keeping the most common DNA and genes. These V and J calls are TCRdb output, not the study's own analysis. The sample yields 1.5 million to 2 million distinct CDR3 sequences; 28% were counted once. 6.5% to 8.5% of the sample is held by the ten biggest clonotypes.

The sequence came from a woman aged 25-40 years in good health. The sequenced sample was blood. This receptor chain uses TRBV20-1 and TRBJ2-7, with TRBD1 as a weak D call on 6 bases. The bases are TGCAGTGCTAGAGAAGGGGGTTTCTACTACGAGCAGTACTTC. Its translation reads: CSAREGGFYYEQYF.